Below are 25 T cell receptor beta chains sequenced from a single sample in a study of blood T cell repertoires in COVID-19. Generated by immunoSEQ multiplex PCR, the TCRdb table keeps only in-frame clones and is missing some. This repertoire shows hundreds of thousands of clones, about 88% found once; its top ten account for 6% to 8.5%. Sequencing used peripheral blood. These receptor sequences come from an older woman with COVID-19, enrolled during active disease.

Only one count was recorded for this clone. The CDR3 coding sequence is TGCGCCAGCAGCCTTTCCGGGACAGGAGACTACGAGCAGTACTTC. Protein: CASSLSGTGDYEQYF. The chain carries TRBV5-1 and TRBJ2-7; 8 bases are a match to TRBD1. Germline CDR1 SGHRS, CDR2 YFSETQ. V was clipped by 4 bases and J by 3 bases; unmatched bases: 9. CDR3 length: 15 residues.

DNA for the CDR3: TGTGCCAGCAGCTTAGGGGGGAGGCAAGAGACCCAGTACTTC. Amino acids: CASSLGGRQETQYF. This rearrangement joins TRBV7-3 to TRBJ2-5, with D possibly being TRBD2 (6 bases). Germline V CDR1 and CDR2: SGHTA, FQGTGA. V was cut by 2 bases and J by 2 bases, with 9 bases left in between. There are 14 residues in the CDR3. Using reference TRBV7-3 and TRBJ2-5 for the parts outside the CDR3, the full variable domain is GAGVSQTPSNKVTEKGKYVELRCDPISGHTALYWYRQSLGQGPEFLIYFQGTGAADDSGLPNDRFFAVRPEGSVSTLKIQRTERGDSAVYLCASSLGGRQETQYFGPGTRLLVL.

In this sample, this clone turned up a few times. This rearrangement joins TRBV10-3 to TRBJ1-1, with TRBD1 identical over 7 bases. The CDR3 is 14 residues long. V lost 10 bases, J lost 2 bases, and 10 bases stayed unmatched. Per the germline V gene, CDR1 is ENHRY and CDR2 is SYGVKD. The DNA for the CDR3 is TGTGCCACCCACAGTCAGGGGGGCAACACTGAAGCTTTCTTT. Its translation: CATHSQGGNTEAFF.

V usage is TRBV7-3 and J usage is TRBJ1-1; the match to TRBD1 covers 9 bases. Losses at the gene ends were 4 bases for V and 4 bases for J; bases not matched to a gene: 7. Germline V gene lookup returns CDR1 SGHTA and CDR2 FQGTGA. The CDR3 length is 15 residues. CDR3 amino acids: CASSSTDRGATEAFF. The CDR3 bases are TGTGCCAGCAGCTCGACGGACAGGGGAGCCACTGAAGCTTTCTTT.

This clone has more than one count but fewer than ten. The gene calls are TRBV4-1 and TRBJ1-6; the match to TRBD1 covers 7 bases. The CDR3 totals 15 residues. Germline V CDR1 and CDR2: MGHRA, YSYEKL. Trimming cost V 1 base and J 5 bases; bases outside gene matches: 2. As DNA, the CDR3 is TGCGCCAGCAGCCAAGTTGACAGGGATAATTCACCCCTCCACTTT. It encodes CASSQVDRDNSPLHF.

The chain is built from TRBV19 and TRBJ2-3; the D gene is possibly TRBD2 (7 bases). V was trimmed by 4 bases and J by 6 bases, leaving 11 bases between them. This CDR3 is 13 amino acids long. Germline V gene lookup returns CDR1 LNHDA and CDR2 SQIVND (reference sequence). This CDR3 is CASSRGGGDTQYF. CDR3 nucleotides: TGTGCCAGTAGTAGGGGGGGCGGGGATACGCAGTATTTT.

The chain joins TRBV6-5 to TRBJ1-2; no clear D gene. Trimming stripped 4 bases from V and 2 bases from J, with 5 bases between. Germline V CDR1 and CDR2: MNHEY, SVGAGI. This CDR3 spans 12 amino acids. The CDR3 reads CASSSRNYGYTF. The DNA for the CDR3 is TGTGCCAGCAGTTCTCGGAACTATGGCTACACCTTC.

In its sample, this clone was seen once. The chain carries TRBV28 and TRBJ1-5, with D unclear. Per germline, CDR1 MDHEN and CDR2 SYDVKM. V lost 8 bases to trimming and J lost 4 bases, with 9 bases between them. CDR3 length: 12 residues. The CDR3 coding sequence is TGTGCCAGCCCCGACACAAATCAGCCCCAGCATTTT. It codes for CASPDTNQPQHF.

This clone was found once. V usage is TRBV20-1 and J usage is TRBJ2-3; D uncertain. V was cut by 5 bases and J by 6 bases, with 9 bases left in between. CDR1 and CDR2 from the germline V gene are DFQATT and SNEGSKA (reference sequence). CDR3 size: 11 residues. CDR3 nucleotides: TGCAGTGCTCCCCGGCGGGATACGCAGTATTTT. This encodes CSAPRRDTQYF.

This chain uses TRBV5-6 with TRBJ1-6; 12 positions match TRBD1. The V gene's germline CDR1 is SGHDT and CDR2 YYEEEE. This CDR3 has 18 residues. V trimming: 5 bases; J trimming: 3 bases; junction bases outside the gene matches: 9. CDR3: CASRTGTGGSLYNSPLHF. The CDR3 region has the DNA TGTGCCAGCAGGACCGGGACAGGGGGCTCCCTCTATAATTCACCCCTCCACTTT.

This chain connects TRBV6-5 to TRBJ1-5, with 8 positions matching TRBD1. V lost 5 bases and J lost 6; bases outside the gene matches: 9. CDR1 and CDR2 from the germline V gene are MNHEY and SVGAGI. CDR3 size: 15 residues. CDR3 nucleotide sequence: TGTGCCAGCAGTCTTGGACAGGGTTGGGGTCAGCCCCAGCATTTT. Amino acid sequence: CASSLGQGWGQPQHF.

The chain recombines TRBV2 with TRBJ1-4; D remains ambiguous. CDR3 size: 13 residues. Trimming took 4 bases from V and 7 from J, leaving 10 bases between them. Germline lookup yields CDR1 SNHLY and CDR2 FYNNEI. CDR3 protein: CASSAGVGEKLFF. The DNA of the CDR3 is TGTGCCAGCAGTGCCGGGGTGGGTGAAAAACTGTTTTTT.

The chain employs TRBV5-1 and TRBJ2-2, with D tentatively TRBD1 (5 bases). Germline lookup yields CDR1 SGHRS and CDR2 YFSETQ. The CDR3 totals 15 residues. V was pared by 1 base and J by 4 bases, with 11 bases between. DNA for the CDR3: TGCGCCAGCAGCTTGCTAGGGGTCACCACCGGGGAGCTGTTTTTT. This encodes CASSLLGVTTGELFF.

The J gene is TRBJ2-5, the V gene TRBV19, with unresolved D. The length of the CDR3 is 11 residues. Trimming removed 10 bases from V and 5 bases from J, with 11 bases in between. Per germline, CDR1 LNHDA and CDR2 SQIVND (reference sequence). The CDR3 nucleotides read TGTGCCACCCGCCGCGGTGAGACCCAGTACTTC. Translated, it gives CATRRGETQYF.

This clone was seen only once. The chain combines TRBV27 with TRBJ1-6, with D possibly matching TRBD1 (6 bases). CDR3 length: 14 residues. Germline V gives CDR1 MNHEY, CDR2 SMNVEV (reference sequence). The V gene lost 9 bases and the J gene lost 0 bases, with 9 bases spanning the gap. CDR3 nucleotide sequence: TGTGCCAGTGACAGGAGCTCCTATAATTCACCCCTCCACTTT. Protein product: CASDRSSYNSPLHF.

The chain has TRBV2 and TRBJ2-7, with 9 bases identical to TRBD1. V dropped 6 bases and J dropped 4; count of bases not matched to a gene: 4. The V gene's germline CDR1 is SNHLY and CDR2 FYNNEI. The CDR3 covers 13 residues. This CDR3 reads CASSPDRGYEQYF. The CDR3 DNA is TGTGCCAGCAGCCCCGACAGGGGGTACGAGCAGTACTTC.

A single count supports this clone. The rearrangement uses TRBV5-1 and TRBJ2-1; D unresolved. With 0 bases removed from V and 4 bases from J, the gap between germline ends came to 8 bases. The germline V gene has CDR1 SGHRS and CDR2 YFSETQ. The CDR3 sequence is 14 residues long. The CDR3 spells CASSLDGGYNEQFF. CDR3 in DNA: TGCGCCAGCAGCTTGGATGGCGGTTACAATGAGCAGTTCTTC.

The rearrangement uses TRBV2 and TRBJ1-5, with TRBD1 matching 10 bases. Trimming cost V 1 base and J 6 bases; bases outside gene matches: 3. This CDR3 contains 15 residues. Germline-derived CDR1 and CDR2 are SNHLY and FYNNEI. The CDR3, as DNA: TGTGCCAGCAGTGAAGGGACAGGGGGATCTCAGCCCCAGCATTTT. Translation gives CASSEGTGGSQPQHF. Full variable domain (remainder filled in from reference TRBV2 and TRBJ1-5): EPEVTQTPSHQVTQMGQEVILRCVPISNHLYFYWYRQILGQKVEFLVSFYNNEISEKSEIFDDQFSVERPDGSNFTLKIRSTKLEDSAMYFCASSEGTGGSQPQHFGDGTRLSIL.

The table lists this clone with a few counts. CDR3 coding DNA: TGTGCCACCTCCAGAGGGTTTCTAGGAACCACTGAAGCTTTCTTT. Its translation is CATSRGFLGTTEAFF. This chain joins TRBV28 and TRBJ1-1; no clear D gene. The CDR3 is made up of 15 amino acids. Trimming left V 10 bases short and J 4 bases short, with 22 bases between. Germline V gene data show CDR1 as MDHEN and CDR2 as SYDVKM.

The rearrangement links TRBV20-1 to TRBJ2-3; 11 bases agree with TRBD2. Germline V gene sequence: CDR1 DFQATT, CDR2 SNEGSKA (reference sequence). The CDR3 is 13 amino acids. V shed 6 bases, J shed 7 bases, and the junction held 6 bases outside the gene matches. CDR3: CSASGTSGNTQYF. DNA for the CDR3: TGCAGTGCCAGTGGGACTAGCGGAAATACGCAGTATTTT.

This clone was seen more than once but under ten times. This chain uses TRBV2 with TRBJ2-2, with 7 bases identical to TRBD1. This CDR3 comprises 13 residues. Germline loops: CDR1 SNHLY, CDR2 FYNNEI. V shed 11 bases, J shed 0 bases, and the junction held 3 bases outside the gene matches. The CDR3: CAGGTANTGELFF. CDR3 nucleotides: TGTGCCGGTGGGACAGCGAACACCGGGGAGCTGTTTTTT.

The rearrangement links TRBV7-9 to TRBJ1-6, with 8 bases lining up with TRBD1. The junction had 6 bases not matched to a gene; V was cut back by 1 base and J by 7 bases. Germline V lookup: CDR1 SEHNR, CDR2 FQNEAQ (reference sequence). This CDR3 has 16 residues. The CDR3 region is CASSLDATGANSPLHF. CDR3 coding DNA: TGTGCCAGCAGCTTAGACGCGACAGGGGCCAATTCACCCCTCCACTTT.

The rearrangement links TRBV19 to TRBJ1-1, with TRBD1 matching over 9 bases. CDR3 length equals 13 residues. Unmatched junction bases numbered 5, after V lost 8 bases and J lost 4 bases. Germline CDR1 is LNHDA and CDR2 is SQIVND (reference sequence). CDR3 sequence reads: CASDRGSSTEAFF. DNA of the CDR3: TGTGCCAGTGACAGGGGGTCGAGCACTGAAGCTTTCTTT.

The chain recombines TRBV5-5 with TRBJ1-1; D might be TRBD1 (6 bases). The CDR3 has 14 amino acids. V shed 5 bases and J shed 3 bases, with 14 bases lying between them. From germline, CDR1 is SGHKS and CDR2 YYEKEE (reference sequence). The CDR3 nucleotides are TGTGCCAGCAGAAGATCCCCAGGGGACACTGAAGCTTTCTTT. Translated, it gives CASRRSPGDTEAFF.

This chain links TRBV24-1 with TRBJ1-2, with TRBD1 matching over 7 bases. Germline V gene data show CDR1 as KGHDR and CDR2 as SFDVKD. V lost 5 bases, J lost 4 bases, and 9 bases stayed unmatched. This CDR3 is 15 amino acids long. The CDR3 nucleotides are TGTGCCACCAGTGCCTCAACCGGGACAGCCTATGGCTACACCTTC. It codes for CATSASTGTAYGYTF.